Below, 18 T cell receptor beta chains from the same sample are listed, as sequenced in a study of long-term antiretroviral therapy in people with HIV. The immunoSEQ assay was v3.0, run at survey level. Clones were sequenced by immunoSEQ multiplex PCR, and TCRdb holds only the in-frame ones, with some missing. The sample has around 20,000 clones, more than 65% seen once; the top ten hold about 6%. This specimen consisted of unsorted PBMCs, obtained at the start of antiretroviral therapy, before treatment. The origin of the receptors is a man between 18 and 35 years old with HIV.

This clone has more than one count but fewer than ten. The genes are TRBV19 and TRBJ1-2; TRBD1 is a possible D gene (5 bases). The germline V and J ends were trimmed by 5 bases and 4 bases, with 11 bases remaining between them. Per the germline V gene, CDR1 is LNHDA and CDR2 is SQIVND (reference sequence). The CDR3 extends over 13 amino acids. The DNA of the CDR3 is TGTGCCAGTAGTGACAGTCCCAGCTATGGCTACACCTTC. The encoded protein is CASSDSPSYGYTF.

This clone qualifies as large (0.1 to 1%). The gene calls are TRBV15 and TRBJ1-3; D unresolved. The germline V gene has CDR1 LNHNV and CDR2 YYDKDF (reference sequence). The CDR3 spans 17 residues. Trimming cost V 2 bases and J 0 bases, with 14 bases left between them. The CDR3 DNA sequence: TGTGCCACCAGCAGAACCCGGGATGAGAGCTCTGGAAACACCATATATTTT. The encoded protein is CATSRTRDESSGNTIYF. The full variable domain, in which reference TRBV15 and TRBJ1-3 provide the parts outside the CDR3, is DAMVIQNPRYQVTQFGKPVTLSCSQTLNHNVMYWYQQKSSQAPKLLFHYYDKDFNNEADTPDNFQSRRPNTSFCFLDIRSPGLGDTAMYLCATSRTRDESSGNTIYFGEGSWLTVV.

There are a few counts of this clone. V and J are TRBV27 and TRBJ2-3; 10 nucleotides agree with TRBD1. CDR1 MNHEY and CDR2 SMNVEV come from the germline V gene (reference sequence). This CDR3 is built from 15 residues. The V gene end was trimmed by 5 bases and the J gene end by 7 bases; junction bases not matched to a gene: 9. The CDR3: CASSRRDRGVHTQYF. CDR3 in DNA: TGTGCCAGCAGTCGCCGGGACAGGGGAGTACATACGCAGTATTTT.

The chain joins TRBV19 to TRBJ2-1; D is undetermined. V gave up 6 bases and J gave up 1 base, with 7 bases separating them. The CDR3 extends over 13 amino acids. Germline V gene sequence: CDR1 LNHDA, CDR2 SQIVND (reference sequence). CDR3 nucleotides: TGTGCCAGTAGCCACTCTTCCTACAATGAGCAGTTCTTC. Its protein product is CASSHSSYNEQFF.

The V call is TRBV7-9, the J call TRBJ2-2; 7 bases fit TRBD2. Trimming removed 2 bases from V and 3 bases from J; junction bases left unmatched: 3. Germline V gene data show CDR1 as SEHNR and CDR2 as FQNEAQ (reference sequence). The CDR3 is 15 amino acids. CDR3 residues: CASSLLAEDTGELFF. The CDR3 DNA is TGTGCCAGCAGCTTACTAGCGGAGGACACCGGGGAGCTGTTTTTT.

The chain links TRBV28 to TRBJ1-2; no reliable D call. This CDR3 is 15 amino acids long. V was shortened by 2 bases and J by 3 bases, with 13 bases between the two germline ends. Germline CDR1 reads MDHEN; CDR2 reads SYDVKM. Here the CDR3 DNA reads TGTGCCAGCAGTTTAGGGCAAACGATGGACTATGGCTACACCTTC. Its translation is CASSLGQTMDYGYTF.

This clone was seen a handful of times. The V call is TRBV5-1, the J call TRBJ1-5, with D maybe TRBD1 (5 bases). CDR3 length: 15 residues. With 0 bases removed from V and 0 bases from J, the gap between germline ends came to 7 bases. Germline V gives CDR1 SGHRS, CDR2 YFSETQ. CDR3 residues: CASSLEGDSNQPQHF. The CDR3 DNA reads as TGCGCCAGCAGCTTGGAAGGGGATAGCAATCAGCCCCAGCATTTT.

This clone was seen once. This chain uses TRBV6-5 with TRBJ1-4; D is perhaps TRBD1 (5 bases). The CDR3 has 13 residues. CDR1 is MNHEY and CDR2 is SVGAGI in the germline V gene. V lost 6 bases and J lost 10, with 15 bases in between. For the CDR3, the DNA is TGTGCCAGCAGAACCATGGGGGAGGGAAAACTGTTTTTT. This codes for CASRTMGEGKLFF.

Only one count was recorded for this clone. The chain links TRBV5-8 to TRBJ2-7; a weak D match, TRBD1 (5 bases). The germline V gene has CDR1 SGHTS and CDR2 YDEGEE. Trimming removed 2 bases at V and 5 bases at J, with 8 bases between. The CDR3 consists of 12 residues. The CDR3 reads CASSFTGNEQYF. CDR3 coding DNA: TGTGCCAGCAGCTTTACAGGAAACGAGCAGTACTTC.

CDR3: CASSSHRLAYEQYF. The CDR3 DNA reads TGTGCCAGCAGCTCACATCGACTAGCCTACGAGCAGTACTTC. This chain joins TRBV7-3 and TRBJ2-7; D possibly corresponds to TRBD2 (6 bases). This CDR3 is 14 amino acids long. The V end was cut by 4 bases, the J end by 2 bases, with 12 bases between. The germline CDR1 and CDR2 sequences are SGHTA and FQGTGA. Complete variable domain (other parts from reference TRBV7-3 and TRBJ2-7): GAGVSQTPSNKVTEKGKYVELRCDPISGHTALYWYRQSLGQGPEFLIYFQGTGAADDSGLPNDRFFAVRPEGSVSTLKIQRTERGDSAVYLCASSSHRLAYEQYFGPGTRLTVT.

The chain recombines TRBV4-3 with TRBJ2-1; TRBD2 matches 9 bases. The CDR3 is 17 amino acids. The germline CDR1 and CDR2 sequences are LGHNA and YSLEER. The junction had 6 bases not matched to a gene; V was cut back by 0 bases and J by 3 bases. The CDR3 sequence is CASSQDSSGGLYNEQFF. DNA for the CDR3: TGCGCCAGCAGCCAAGATAGCAGCGGGGGGCTCTACAATGAGCAGTTCTTC.

Only a few counts were recorded for this clone. V is TRBV7-3 and J is TRBJ2-3; D is unresolved. V shed 5 bases and J shed 1 base, with 10 bases lying between them. This CDR3 contains 14 residues. Per germline, CDR1 SGHTA and CDR2 FQGTGA. For the CDR3, the DNA is TGTGCCAGCAGCCCGCTCCCAGGCACAGATACGCAGTATTTT. Translating it yields CASSPLPGTDTQYF.

The chain has TRBV5-1 and TRBJ2-3; 12 nucleotides match TRBD2. Losses at the gene ends were 1 base for V and 1 base for J; bases not matched to a gene: 7. This CDR3 region has 18 residues. Germline V lookup: CDR1 SGHRS, CDR2 YFSETQ. CDR3 bases: TGCGCCAGCAGCTTGACTAGCGGGAGGCCGCTTGGCACAGATACGCAGTATTTT. This codes for CASSLTSGRPLGTDTQYF.

The V gene is TRBV5-8, the J gene TRBJ2-6; D call uncertain. Trimming stripped 0 bases from V and 0 bases from J, with 16 bases between. Germline CDR1 is SGHTS and CDR2 is YDEGEE. This CDR3 is 19 amino acids long. The CDR3 loop is CASSLALSGGISGANVLTF. Written as DNA, the CDR3 is TGTGCCAGCAGCTTGGCGTTGTCAGGCGGAATCTCTGGGGCCAACGTCCTGACTTTC.

The chain uses TRBV6-4 and TRBJ1-4; no reliable D call. Trimming cost V 5 bases and J 7 bases, with 17 bases left between them. Per the germline V gene, CDR1 is MRHNA and CDR2 is SNTAGT. The CDR3 has 15 amino acids. The chain's CDR3 is CASSPNPARSEKLFF. DNA of the CDR3: TGTGCCAGCAGTCCCAACCCGGCAAGGAGTGAAAAACTGTTTTTT.

A single count supports this clone. The chain combines TRBV5-6 with TRBJ2-7, with unresolved D. CDR1 SGHDT and CDR2 YYEEEE come from the germline V gene. V was shortened by 2 bases and J by 7 bases, with 19 bases between the two germline ends. The CDR3 runs to 15 residues. CDR3 sequence reads: CASSFYLPNLREQYF. Here the CDR3 DNA reads TGTGCCAGCAGCTTTTACTTGCCCAATCTGAGGGAGCAGTACTTC. The full variable domain, in which reference TRBV5-6 and TRBJ2-7 provide the parts outside the CDR3, is DAGVTQSPTHLIKTRGQQVTLRCSPKSGHDTVSWYQQALGQGPQFIFQYYEEEERQRGNFPDRFSGHQFPNYSSELNVNALLLGDSALYLCASSFYLPNLREQYFGPGTRLTVT.

The chain joins TRBV13 to TRBJ2-1; 8 bases match TRBD2. CDR1 and CDR2 (germline): PRHDT, FYEKMQ (reference sequence). V dropped 5 bases and J dropped 9; count of bases not matched to a gene: 15. The CDR3 covers 16 residues. The CDR3 DNA sequence: TGTGCCAGCAGCGCCCCGGGACTAGTGGGGCAGGGTGAGCAGTTCTTC. It yields the protein CASSAPGLVGQGEQFF.

This clone has only a few counts. The chain recombines TRBV5-1 with TRBJ1-4, with 7 positions matching TRBD1. Per germline, CDR1 SGHRS and CDR2 YFSETQ. This CDR3 contains 15 residues. Unmatched junction bases numbered 4, after V lost 5 bases and J lost 0 bases. The CDR3 protein is CASSAGTATNEKLFF. The CDR3 bases are TGCGCCAGCAGTGCCGGGACAGCAACTAATGAAAAACTGTTTTTT.